The text below deals with one T cell receptor (beta chain). Only in-frame clones appear in the TCRdb table, and some are missing; sequencing was by immunoSEQ multiplex PCR. The sample contains about 230,000 clones, just under 90% of which appear only once. Germline values: CDR1 LGHNA, CDR2 YSLEER. V lost 0 bases and J 0 bases, leaving 9 bases between the germline ends. The CDR3 loop spans 17 amino acids. The data derive from a study of blood T cell repertoires in COVID-19. Source material: PBMCs or T cells enriched from blood (not recorded which). This receptor was obtained from a woman between 25 and 40 years old with acute COVID-19. The chain employs TRBV4-3 and TRBJ1-6; D is ambiguous. CDR3 nucleotides: TGCGCCAGCAGCCAAGACCACAGAAGCTCCTATAATTCACCCCTCCACTTT. It codes for CASSQDHRSSYNSPLHF.